This T cell receptor beta chain was profiled in a study of blood T cell repertoires in COVID-19. The germline gives CDR1 SNHLY, CDR2 FYNNEI. The V gene end was trimmed by 6 bases and the J gene end by 4 bases; junction bases not matched to a gene: 7. The CDR3 is 15 amino acids. Per the original data handling: Quantification of nucleated cells was approximated via reference gene primer amplification. Method: immunoSEQ multiplex PCR; TCRdb's copy keeps in-frame clones and lacks some. V, J and clone size derive from that table, while D and trimming were established from the DNA sequence. Seen here are 150,000 to 200,000 clones, 70% to 90% observed once, and the top ten hold 10% to 11%.

The source is a human donor with active or convalescent COVID-19. The donor label of this sample is uncertain. Sequenced input: peripheral blood. J is TRBJ1-2 and V is TRBV2; the match to TRBD1 covers 11 bases. This CDR3 reads CASSGGTGGPYGYTF. In nucleotides, the CDR3 is TGTGCCAGCAGCGGAGGGACAGGGGGACCCTATGGCTACACCTTC.